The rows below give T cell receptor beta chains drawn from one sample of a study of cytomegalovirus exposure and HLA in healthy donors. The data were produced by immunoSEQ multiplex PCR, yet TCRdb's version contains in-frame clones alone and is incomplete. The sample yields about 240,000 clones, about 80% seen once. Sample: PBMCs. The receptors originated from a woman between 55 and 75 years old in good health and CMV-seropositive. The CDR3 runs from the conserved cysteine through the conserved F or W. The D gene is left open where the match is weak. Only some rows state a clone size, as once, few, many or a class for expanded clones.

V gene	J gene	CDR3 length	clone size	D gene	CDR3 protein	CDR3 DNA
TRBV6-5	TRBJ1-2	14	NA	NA	CASSYQAQHYGYTF	TGTGCCAGCAGTTACCAGGCTCAGCACTATGGCTACACCTTC
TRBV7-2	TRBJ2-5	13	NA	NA	CASSLRDQETQYF	TGTGCCAGCAGCCTCCGGGACCAAGAGACCCAGTACTTC
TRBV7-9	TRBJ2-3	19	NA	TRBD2	CASSLGWLAGASSTDTQYF	TGTGCCAGCAGCTTAGGGTGGCTAGCGGGAGCCTCTAGCACAGATACGCAGTATTTT
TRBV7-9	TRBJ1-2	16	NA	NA	CSSSFFSRGQSRGYTF	TGTTCCAGCAGCTTCTTCTCCAGGGGTCAGTCGAGGGGCTACACCTTC
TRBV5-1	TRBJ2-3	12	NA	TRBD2	CASGEGMDTQYF	TGCGCCAGCGGGGAGGGGATGGATACGCAGTATTTT
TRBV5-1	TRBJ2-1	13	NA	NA	CASREGSHNEQFF	TGCGCCAGCAGGGAGGGTTCCCACAATGAGCAGTTCTTC
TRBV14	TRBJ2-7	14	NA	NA	CASSQDLLLCEQYF	TGTGCCAGCAGCCAAGATCTACTCCTCTGCGAGCAGTACTTC
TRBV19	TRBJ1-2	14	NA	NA	CDSSITQTNYGYTF	TGTGACAGTAGTATAACACAGACGAACTATGGCTACACCTTC
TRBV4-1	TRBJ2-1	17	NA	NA	CASSPHGSSGTDNEQFF	TGCGCCAGCAGCCCCCATGGCAGTTCAGGTACGGACAATGAGCAGTTCTTC
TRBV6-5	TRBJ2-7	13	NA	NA	CASARDGPYEQYF	TGTGCCAGTGCGCGGGACGGCCCCTACGAGCAGTACTTC
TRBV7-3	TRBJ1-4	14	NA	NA	CASSLGPGNEKLFF	TGTGCCAGCAGCTTGGGCCCCGGAAATGAAAAACTGTTTTTT
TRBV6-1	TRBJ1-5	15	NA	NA	CASSETWTGNQPQHF	TGTGCCAGCAGTGAAACTTGGACTGGCAATCAGCCCCAGCATTTT
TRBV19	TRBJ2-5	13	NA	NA	CASRDWPGETQYF	TGTGCCAGTAGGGACTGGCCGGGGGAGACCCAGTACTTC
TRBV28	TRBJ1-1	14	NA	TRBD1	CASGGTGVNTEAFF	TGTGCCAGCGGGGGGACAGGAGTGAACACTGAAGCTTTCTTT
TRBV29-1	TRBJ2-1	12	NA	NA	CSIEKTYNEQFF	TGCAGCATAGAGAAGACCTACAATGAGCAGTTCTTC
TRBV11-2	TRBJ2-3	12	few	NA	CASSPTGDTQYF	TGTGCCAGCAGCCCCACAGGGGATACGCAGTATTTT
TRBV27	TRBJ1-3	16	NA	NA	CASSHYGGSSGNTIYF	TGTGCCAGCAGTCACTACGGTGGATCCTCTGGAAACACCATATATTTT
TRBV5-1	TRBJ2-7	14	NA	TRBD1	CASNYRGQGYEQYF	TGCGCCAGCAACTACAGGGGGCAGGGGTACGAGCAGTACTTC
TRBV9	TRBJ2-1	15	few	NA	CASSVATQRWDEQFF	TGTGCCAGCAGCGTAGCTACCCAGAGGTGGGATGAGCAGTTCTTC
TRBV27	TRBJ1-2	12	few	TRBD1	CASSTGQGGYTF	TGTGCCAGCAGTACCGGACAGGGTGGCTACACCTTC
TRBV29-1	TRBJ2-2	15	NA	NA	CSVSTGTPTTGELFF	TGCAGCGTATCAACCGGGACACCTACCACCGGGGAGCTGTTTTTT
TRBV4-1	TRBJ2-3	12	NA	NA	CASSQDLDTQYF	TGCGCCAGCAGCCAAGATCTAGATACGCAGTATTTT
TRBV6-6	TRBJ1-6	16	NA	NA	CASSYSGGADNSPLHF	TGTGCCAGCAGTTACTCGGGGGGGGCTGATAATTCACCCCTCCACTTT
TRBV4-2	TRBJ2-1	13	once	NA	CASSQEFRGEQFF	TGTGCCAGCAGCCAAGAATTCCGGGGGGAGCAGTTCTTC
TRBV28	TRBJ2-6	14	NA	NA	CAGRFFFGANVLTF	TGTGCCGGCAGATTCTTCTTTGGGGCCAACGTCCTGACTTTC
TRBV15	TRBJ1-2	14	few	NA	CATSRDLQYYGYTF	TGTGCCACCAGCAGAGATCTCCAGTACTATGGCTACACCTTC
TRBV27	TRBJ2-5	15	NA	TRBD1	CASSLRGRQGGEQYF	TGTGCCAGCAGTTTAAGGGGAAGACAGGGCGGTGAGCAGTACTTC
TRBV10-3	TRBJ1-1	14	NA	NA	CAIRVQGENTEAFF	TGTGCCATCAGGGTACAGGGTGAGAACACTGAAGCTTTCTTT
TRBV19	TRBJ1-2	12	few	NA	CASSLSNYGYTF	TGTGCCAGTAGTCTAAGTAACTATGGCTACACCTTC
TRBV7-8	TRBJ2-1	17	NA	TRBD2	CASSLARAGEIYNEQFF	TGTGCCAGCAGCTTAGCTCGAGCGGGAGAGATCTACAATGAGCAGTTCTTC
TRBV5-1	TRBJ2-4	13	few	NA	CASSGTDKNIQYF	TGCGCCAGCAGCGGTACAGACAAAAACATTCAGTACTTC
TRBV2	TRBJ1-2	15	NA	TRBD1	CASSRTGQIDYGYTF	TGTGCCAGCAGTCGGACAGGGCAAATCGACTATGGCTACACCTTC
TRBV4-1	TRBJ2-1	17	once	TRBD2	CASSRGTSGSRYNEQFF	TGCGCCAGCAGCCGCGGGACTAGCGGGAGCCGGTACAATGAGCAGTTCTTC
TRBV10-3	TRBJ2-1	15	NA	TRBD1	CATRQGLDAAIEQFF	TGTGCCACCAGACAGGGTTTGGATGCGGCAATTGAGCAGTTCTTC
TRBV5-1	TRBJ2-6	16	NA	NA	CASSLDQISGANVLTF	TGCGCCAGCAGCTTGGATCAGATCTCTGGGGCCAACGTCCTGACTTTC
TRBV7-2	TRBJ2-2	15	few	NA	CASSSTSGSTGELFF	TGTGCCAGCAGCTCTACCAGCGGTTCTACCGGGGAGCTGTTTTTT
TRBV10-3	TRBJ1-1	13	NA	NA	CAISERTAGEAFF	TGTGCCATCAGTGAAAGGACAGCCGGTGAAGCTTTCTTT
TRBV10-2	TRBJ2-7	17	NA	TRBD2	CASSDFIAGGLPGEQYF	TGCGCCAGCAGTGATTTCATAGCGGGAGGGCTCCCGGGGGAGCAGTACTTC
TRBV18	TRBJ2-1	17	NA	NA	CASSHTSIPSSYNEQFF	TGTGCCAGCTCACATACTAGCATCCCGAGCTCCTACAATGAGCAGTTCTTC
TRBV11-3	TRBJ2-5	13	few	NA	CASSSQGGETQYF	TGTGCCAGCAGCTCGCAGGGAGGAGAGACCCAGTACTTC
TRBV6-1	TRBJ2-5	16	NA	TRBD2	CASSEGLAGGGETQYF	TGTGCCAGCAGTGAGGGACTAGCGGGAGGGGGGGAGACCCAGTACTTC
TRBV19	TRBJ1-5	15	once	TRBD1	CASRKDRVDNQPQHF	TGTGCCAGTAGGAAGGACAGGGTTGACAATCAGCCCCAGCATTTT
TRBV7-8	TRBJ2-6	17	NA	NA	CASSLALPGDGANVLTF	TGTGCCAGCAGCTTAGCGTTGCCAGGGGACGGGGCCAACGTCCTGACTTTC
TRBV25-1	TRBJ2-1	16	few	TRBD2	CASSVIGLAVRNEQFF	TGTGCCAGCAGTGTAATTGGACTAGCGGTACGTAATGAGCAGTTCTTC
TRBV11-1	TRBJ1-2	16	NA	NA	CASSPVGGRGVGGYTF	TGTGCCAGCAGCCCAGTCGGGGGGCGAGGGGTCGGCGGCTACACCTTC
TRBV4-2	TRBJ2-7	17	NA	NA	CASSQDLTRASVNEQYF	TGTGCCAGCAGCCAAGATCTGACTAGAGCCTCGGTCAACGAGCAGTACTTC
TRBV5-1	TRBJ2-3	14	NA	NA	CASSLGQVPDTQYF	TGCGCCAGCAGCTTGGGACAGGTCCCGGATACGCAGTATTTT
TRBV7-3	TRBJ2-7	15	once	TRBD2	CASSPRVAGRYEQYF	TGTGCCAGCAGCCCCCGGGTAGCGGGGAGGTACGAGCAGTACTTC
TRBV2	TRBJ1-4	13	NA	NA	CASSQDRNEKLFF	TGTGCCAGCAGTCAGGACAGAAATGAAAAACTGTTTTTT
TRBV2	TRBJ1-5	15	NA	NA	CASQTLRYSNQPQHF	TGTGCCAGCCAAACCCTCCGGTATAGCAATCAGCCCCAGCATTTT
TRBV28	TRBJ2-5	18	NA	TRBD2	CASSPRTSGRGAQETQYF	TGTGCCAGCAGTCCTCGGACTAGCGGGAGAGGGGCGCAAGAGACCCAGTACTTC
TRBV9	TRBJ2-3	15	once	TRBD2	CASSVEREGTDTQYF	TGTGCCAGCAGCGTAGAGAGGGAGGGTACAGATACGCAGTATTTT
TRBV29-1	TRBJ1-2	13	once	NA	CSVGKGANYGYTF	TGCAGCGTTGGGAAAGGAGCTAACTATGGCTACACCTTC
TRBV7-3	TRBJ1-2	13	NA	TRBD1	CASSRDRGLGYTF	TGTGCCAGCAGCCGGGACAGGGGGCTTGGCTACACCTTC
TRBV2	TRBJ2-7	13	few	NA	CASSKDSPNEQYF	TGTGCCAGCAGTAAGGACTCCCCCAACGAGCAGTACTTC
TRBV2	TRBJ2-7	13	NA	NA	CASKRESTYEQYF	TGTGCCAGCAAACGGGAGTCTACCTACGAGCAGTACTTC
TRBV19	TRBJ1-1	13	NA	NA	CASRLGLNTEAFF	TGTGCCAGTAGACTCGGTTTGAACACTGAAGCTTTCTTT
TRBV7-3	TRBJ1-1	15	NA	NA	CASSLFGGSNTEAFF	TGTGCCAGCAGCTTATTTGGGGGCTCGAACACTGAAGCTTTCTTT
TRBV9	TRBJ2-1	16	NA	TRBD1	CASSVSGQAQYNEQFF	TGTGCCAGCAGCGTCTCAGGACAGGCCCAATACAATGAGCAGTTCTTC
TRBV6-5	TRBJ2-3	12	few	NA	CASSQGGDTQYF	TGTGCCAGCAGCCAAGGGGGAGATACGCAGTATTTT